This record covers a single T cell receptor (beta chain). The data originate from a study of blood T cell repertoires in COVID-19. Trimming removed 6 bases at V and 4 bases at J, with 12 bases between. Germline V lookup: CDR1 MNHEY, CDR2 SMNVEV (reference sequence). This CDR3 spans 14 amino acids. TCRdb keeps only in-frame clones here, not all; method: immunoSEQ multiplex PCR. This sample carries approximately 29,000 clones, around 72% of them seen once, and the ten largest clones take around 20%. Sequences were obtained from peripheral blood. The V and J genes are TRBV27 and TRBJ2-2; unclear D gene. The clonotype was recovered from a boy between 2 and 10 years old with active or convalescent COVID-19. CDR3 nucleotides: TGTGCCAGCAGGGATCAGGCATTCACCGGGGAGCTGTTTTTT. It is translated as CASRDQAFTGELFF.